These 20 T cell receptor beta chains were sequenced from one sample in a study of beta chain features in type 1 diabetes. Expressed TCRB transcripts got sequenced, as all isolated RNA was reverse transcribed. Some clones are missing from TCRdb's copy, which holds only in-frame ones; the method was immunoSEQ multiplex PCR. Of a few hundred thousand clones in the sample, about 10% are singletons; the top ten hold over 0.015%. Source material: naive CD4+ T cells from blood. All receptors derive from a woman between 25 and 40 years old in good health.

In this sample, this clone turned up a few times. The chain couples TRBV6-5 to TRBJ2-1; 7 bases line up with TRBD2. There are 15 residues in the CDR3. With V trimmed by 6 bases and J by 1 base, 6 bases remained unmatched. Germline CDR1 MNHEY, CDR2 SVGAGI. In nucleotides, the CDR3 is TGTGCCAGCAGAGCCGAGCGGGGATCCTACAATGAGCAGTTCTTC. This sequence encodes CASRAERGSYNEQFF.

This chain uses TRBV7-3 with TRBJ2-3; the D gene is possibly TRBD1 (6 bases). The V end lost 1 base, the J end lost 4 bases, and 15 bases lay between the germline ends. CDR1 is SGHTA and CDR2 is FQGTGA in the germline V gene. CDR3 size: 16 residues. This CDR3 is CASSLKGGRGADTQYF. The CDR3 nucleotides read TGTGCCAGCAGCTTAAAAGGGGGAAGGGGTGCAGATACGCAGTATTTT.

This clone showed up just a few times. This chain joins TRBV5-1 and TRBJ2-2; perhaps TRBD1 as D (6 bases). Germline lookup yields CDR1 SGHRS and CDR2 YFSETQ. The CDR3 extends over 15 amino acids. Trimming left V 6 bases short and J 5 bases short, with 17 bases between. The DNA for the CDR3 is TGCGCCAGCATCTCTGGGGGCGCGAGGACCGGGGAGCTGTTTTTT. This sequence encodes CASISGGARTGELFF.

This clone has only a few counts. The rearrangement links TRBV10-3 to TRBJ2-1; no firm D call. This CDR3 spans 9 amino acids. V was trimmed by 11 bases and J by 10 bases, leaving 9 bases between them. In germline, CDR1 is ENHRY, CDR2 SYGVKD. The CDR3 coding sequence is TGTGCCGGTAAGCGAGAGCAGTTCTTC. Its translation is CAGKREQFF.

A word on this clone: A much bigger clone sits one base away, suggesting this may be a read error. V gene TRBV5-6 combines with J gene TRBJ1-2, with 10 bases lining up with TRBD1. CDR3 length: 13 amino acids. Germline CDR1 is SGHDT and CDR2 is YYEEEE. V shed 3 bases and J 6 bases; nucleotides not matched to a gene: 2. DNA of the CDR3: TGTGCCAGCAGCTCCGGGACAGGGGATGGCTACACCTTC. It is translated as CASSSGTGDGYTF.

In this sample, this clone turned up a few times. The V gene is TRBV29-1, the J gene TRBJ1-5; D unresolved. The length of the CDR3 is 12 residues. Germline CDR1 reads SQVTM; CDR2 reads ANQGSEA. V was clipped by 7 bases and J by 6 bases, with 13 bases between them. The CDR3 DNA follows: TGCAGCGCCTCTAAGTCTGGTCAGCCCCAGCATTTT. It is translated as CSASKSGQPQHF.

The rearrangement joins TRBV27 to TRBJ1-2; TRBD1 matches 7 bases. Germline CDR1 MNHEY, CDR2 SMNVEV (reference sequence). With V trimmed by 0 bases and J by 7 bases, 5 bases remained unmatched. CDR3 length: 14 residues. DNA of the CDR3: TGTGCCAGCAGTTTATCGAAGGGGGCGAGTGGCTACACCTTC. Protein sequence: CASSLSKGASGYTF.

This clone showed up just a few times. V usage is TRBV25-1 and J usage is TRBJ1-4; 7 bases map to TRBD1. The CDR3 extends over 14 amino acids. The J segment lost 9 bases and the V segment lost 2 bases, leaving 6 bases of the junction unmatched. Germline-derived CDR1 and CDR2 are MGHDK and SYGVNS. CDR3 nucleotide sequence: TGTGCCAGCAGTGAAAGGGCAGGGGGTCAAAAACTGTTTTTT. Its protein is CASSERAGGQKLFF.

This clone was seen a few times. The chain uses TRBV7-8 and TRBJ1-2; D unresolved. Trimming removed 1 base at V and 6 bases at J, with 9 bases between. Per germline, CDR1 SGHVS and CDR2 FQNEAQ. CDR3 length: 13 residues. CDR3 bases: TGTGCCAGCAGCTTAGTGGCCAGAAATGGCTACACCTTC. Amino acid sequence: CASSLVARNGYTF.

This clone was detected a few times. This sample includes further DNA sequences coding for the same CDR3. This chain links TRBV28 with TRBJ2-7; D might be TRBD2 (6 bases). Germline-derived CDR1 and CDR2 are MDHEN and SYDVKM. V lost 6 bases and J 4 bases, leaving 7 bases between the germline ends. There are 11 residues in the CDR3. Here the CDR3 reads CASSGGYEQYF. CDR3 nucleotides: TGTGCCAGCAGCGGAGGGTACGAGCAGTACTTC.

In its sample, this clone was seen a few times. The chain is built from TRBV7-2 and TRBJ2-7; D uncertain. Per the germline V gene, CDR1 is SGHTA and CDR2 is FQGNSA. V was clipped by 5 bases and J by 2 bases, with 13 bases between them. The CDR3 length is 14 residues. The CDR3 loop is CASSPGQTPYEQYF. CDR3 in DNA: TGTGCCAGCAGCCCTGGGCAGACCCCCTACGAGCAGTACTTC.

The V call is TRBV9, the J call TRBJ1-1; 9 bases match TRBD1. This CDR3 has 14 amino acids. Germline-derived CDR1 and CDR2 are SGDLS and YYNGEE. Trimming at V came to 4 bases and at J to 4 bases, leaving 5 bases not matched to a gene. The CDR3, as DNA: TGTGCCAGCAGCTTCGAGGACAGGGGCACTGAAGCTTTCTTT. It codes for CASSFEDRGTEAFF.

This clone was picked up a small number of times. This chain connects TRBV7-9 to TRBJ2-5, with D unclear. CDR1 is SEHNR and CDR2 is FQNEAQ in the germline V gene (reference sequence). The CDR3 sequence is 10 residues long. Trimming removed 5 bases from V and 8 bases from J, with 6 bases in between. This chain's CDR3 is CASSPPTQYF. CDR3 DNA: TGTGCCAGCAGCCCTCCTACCCAGTACTTC.

The V gene is TRBV2, the J gene TRBJ2-5; 10 nucleotides agree with TRBD1. The CDR3 runs 12 residues. The V gene's germline CDR1 is SNHLY and CDR2 FYNNEI. V lost 9 bases and J lost 5; bases outside the gene matches: 3. The CDR3 DNA reads TGTGCCAGAGGGGACAGGGGTGAGACCCAGTACTTC. This translates into CARGDRGETQYF.

This chain joins TRBV4-2 and TRBJ2-7; D may be TRBD1 (7 bases). There are 18 residues in the CDR3. Germline CDR1 LGHNA, CDR2 YNFKEQ. The V and J ends lost 0 bases and 2 bases respectively, with 20 bases between them. DNA for the CDR3: TGTGCCAGCAGCCAAGAAGGTGGGGAGGTGGACAGGACCTACGAGCAGTACTTC. Translation gives CASSQEGGEVDRTYEQYF.

V gene TRBV30 combines with J gene TRBJ2-5; D might be TRBD2 (5 bases). V dropped 2 bases and J dropped 3 bases, with 7 bases sitting between them. Germline CDR1 and CDR2: GTSNPN and SVGIG (reference sequence). The CDR3 runs 12 residues. The CDR3 DNA reads TGTGCCTGGAGTCGGGGAGAAGAGACCCAGTACTTC. Translation: CAWSRGEETQYF.

This clone was found a few times. The V and J genes are TRBV29-1 and TRBJ1-4, with no clear D. Trimming took off 4 bases at V and 0 bases at J, with 18 bases between the two ends. The CDR3 runs 17 residues. CDR1 is SQVTM, CDR2 ANQGSEA, per germline. This CDR3 is CSVAGGESPATNEKLFF. CDR3 bases: TGCAGCGTTGCGGGAGGCGAAAGTCCTGCAACTAATGAAAAACTGTTTTTT.

This clone has a handful of counts. The chain links TRBV2 to TRBJ2-1, with a tentative D call TRBD1 (5 bases). CDR1 is SNHLY, CDR2 FYNNEI, per germline. The ends were cut back, 8 bases at V and 7 bases at J, with 18 bases in the middle. CDR3 size: 14 residues. DNA of the CDR3: TGTGCCAGCTTACAGGCCGCGGTACTGAATGAGCAGTTCTTC. This encodes CASLQAAVLNEQFF.

This sequence joins TRBV7-3 and TRBJ2-5, with TRBD2 identical over 13 bases. Looked up from germline, CDR1 is SGHTA and CDR2 is FQGTGA. This CDR3 is built from 15 residues. The junction had 0 bases not matched to a gene; V was cut back by 1 base and J by 4 bases. The CDR3 loop is CASSLRTSGRETQYF. For the CDR3, the DNA is TGTGCCAGCAGCTTAAGGACTAGCGGGAGAGAGACCCAGTACTTC.

This clone was detected only a few times. The genes are TRBV28 and TRBJ1-1; 7 nucleotides match TRBD1. Germline CDR1 is MDHEN and CDR2 is SYDVKM. The CDR3 spans 15 residues. V shed 5 bases, J shed 0 bases, and the junction held 6 bases outside the gene matches. The CDR3 is CASSLMDRMNTEAFF. As DNA, the CDR3 is TGTGCCAGCAGTCTCATGGACAGGATGAACACTGAAGCTTTCTTT. Supplemented by reference TRBV28 and TRBJ1-1, the full variable domain reads DVKVTQSSRYLVKRTGEKVFLECVQDMDHENMFWYRQDPGLGLRLIYFSYDVKMKEKGDIPEGYSVSREKKERFSLILESASTNQTSMYLCASSLMDRMNTEAFFGQGTRLTVV.